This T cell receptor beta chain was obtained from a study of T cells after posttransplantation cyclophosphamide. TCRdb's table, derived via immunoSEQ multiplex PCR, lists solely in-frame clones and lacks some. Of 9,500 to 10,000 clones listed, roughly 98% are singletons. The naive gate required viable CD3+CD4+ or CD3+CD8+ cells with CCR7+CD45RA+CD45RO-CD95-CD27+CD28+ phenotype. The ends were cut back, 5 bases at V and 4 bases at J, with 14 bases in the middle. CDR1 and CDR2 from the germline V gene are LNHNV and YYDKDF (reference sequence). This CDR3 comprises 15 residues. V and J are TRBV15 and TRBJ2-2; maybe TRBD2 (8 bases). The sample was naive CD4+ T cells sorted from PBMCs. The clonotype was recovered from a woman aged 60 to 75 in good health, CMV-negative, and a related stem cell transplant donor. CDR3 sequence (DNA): TGTGCCACCAGCCCGGGAGGGGGCTTCACCGGGGAGCTGTTTTTT. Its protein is CATSPGGGFTGELFF.